The entry below gives a single T cell receptor beta chain sequence along with its context. This sample stems from a study of T cell repertoires in cytomegalovirus infection. Across the study: Indications came from public TCR beta signatures; they pointed to CMV infection and to a matching HLA type.

Using its own MiXCR run on the reads, TCRdb lists one record per CDR3 protein. The table has roughly 280,000 distinct CDR3 sequences, roughly 9% seen once; the top ten hold over 12%. The V end was cut by 7 bases, the J end by 0 bases, with 15 bases between. Germline assignment: CDR1 SGHAT and CDR2 FQNNGV. CDR3 size: 16 residues. The chain recombines TRBV11-2 with TRBJ2-2; the D call may be TRBD1 or TRBD2 (5 bases each). This clonotype originated in a human donor in good health (CMV status not recorded). Some clones in this sample may be carry-over from other donors' samples. Sequences were obtained from PBMCs. The CDR3 loop reads CASIRRRGANTGELFF. CDR3 sequence (DNA): TGTGCCAGCATAAGAAGACGGGGCGCGAACACCGGGGAGCTGTTTTTT. Using reference TRBV11-2 and TRBJ2-2 for the parts outside the CDR3, the full variable domain is EAGVAQSPRYKIIEKRQSVAFWCNPISGHATLYWYQQILGQGPKLLIQFQNNGVVDDSQLPKDRFSAERLKGVDSTLKIQPAKLEDSAVYLCASIRRRGANTGELFFGEGSRLTVL.